Described below is a single T cell receptor (beta chain) sequence and its context. Its antigen is not known. The data belong to a study of cytomegalovirus exposure and HLA in healthy donors. Study outcomes and limitations: As was reported, the HLA-A and HLA-B alleles of most subjects were accurately predicted from TCR beta sequences.

There are 14 residues in the CDR3. Germline V gives CDR1 SGHAT, CDR2 FQNNGV. Trimming left V 1 base short and J 7 bases short, with 10 bases between. The PCR used 60 Vbeta and 13 Jbeta primers. Data came from immunoSEQ multiplex PCR; TCRdb stores just in-frame clones and leaves some out. This table has approximately 150,000 clones, about 74% appearing once. Sequencing was carried out using PBMCs. This TCR was sampled from a male donor in good health and CMV-seronegative. This chain joins TRBV11-2 and TRBJ2-2, with D possibly TRBD1 on 7 matching bases. CDR3 coding DNA: TGTGCCAGCAGCTTAGTCAGGGGGGTCGGGGAGCTGTTTTTT. Translated: CASSLVRGVGELFF.